This TCR beta chain appears in the sequencing data of a study of cytomegalovirus exposure and HLA in healthy donors. Study-wide context: T cells numbering around 200 million yielded around 120 million unique TCR beta sequences in an earlier analysis. Study-level findings and limits: Reportedly, a later analysis found an Asian-associated ancestry cluster had fewer N-insertions than the approximately 670-donor mean. Researchers reported that a few CMV-associated chains were confirmed in vitro as CMV antigen-specific.

The PCR made use of 60 Vbeta and 13 Jbeta primers. The repertoire was sequenced with immunoSEQ multiplex PCR; TCRdb's copy has only in-frame clones and lacks some. The profile shows 150,000 to 200,000 clones, 12% of them singletons. Germline loops: CDR1 LGHNA, CDR2 YSLEER. The CDR3 spans 17 residues. V was pared by 1 base and J by 6 bases, with 12 bases of the junction left unmatched. Regarding this clone: Its antigen remains unknown.

Material: PBMCs. V usage is TRBV4-3 and J usage is TRBJ2-1; TRBD2 matches 7 bases. The receptor was isolated from a man over 45 in good health and CMV-seropositive. The CDR3 DNA reads as TGCGCCAGCAGCCAAGCGCTAGGGTCGGGGGGTTTCAATGAGCAGTTCTTC. Its translation is CASSQALGSGGFNEQFF.